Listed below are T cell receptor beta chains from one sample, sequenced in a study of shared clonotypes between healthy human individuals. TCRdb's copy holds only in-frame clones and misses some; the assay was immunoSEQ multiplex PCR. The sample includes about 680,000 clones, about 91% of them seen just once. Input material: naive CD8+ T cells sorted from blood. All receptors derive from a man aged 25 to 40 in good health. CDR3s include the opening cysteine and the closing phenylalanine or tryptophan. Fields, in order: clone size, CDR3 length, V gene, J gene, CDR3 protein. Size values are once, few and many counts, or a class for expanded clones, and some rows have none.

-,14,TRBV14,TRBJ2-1,CASSHPQSYNEQFF
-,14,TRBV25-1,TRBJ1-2,CASSDWTGGEGYTF
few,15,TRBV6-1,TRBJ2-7,CASSQEGTGAVGQYF
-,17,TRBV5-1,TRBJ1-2,CASSLGLTDMNNYGYTF
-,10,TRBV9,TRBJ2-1,CASSVSPPVF
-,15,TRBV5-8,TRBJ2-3,CASSPGQGTTDTQYF
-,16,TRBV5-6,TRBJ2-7,CASSLNIGTGALEQYF
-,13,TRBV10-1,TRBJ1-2,CASSESVTYGYTF
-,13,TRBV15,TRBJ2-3,CATSGTGLDTQYF
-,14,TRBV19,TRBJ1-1,CASILGGANTEAFF
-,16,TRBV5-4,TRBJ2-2,CASSLGSGTLAGELFF
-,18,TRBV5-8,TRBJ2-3,CASSTGTTGGSSTDTQYF
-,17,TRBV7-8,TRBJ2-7,CASSPNPPSGRANEQYF
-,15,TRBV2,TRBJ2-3,CASRSLAASTDTQYF
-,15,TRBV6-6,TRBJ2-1,CASSYSREGAGEQFF
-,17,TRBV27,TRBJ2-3,CASSLWAPGQGTDTQYF
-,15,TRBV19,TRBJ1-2,CASRYRDRRLYGYTF
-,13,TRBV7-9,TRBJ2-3,CASSPNGEDTQYF
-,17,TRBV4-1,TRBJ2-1,CASSQDRFSASGYEQFF
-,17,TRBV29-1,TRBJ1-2,CSVDALLGRQLNYGYTF
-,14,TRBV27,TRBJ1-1,CASSQTGVHTEAFF
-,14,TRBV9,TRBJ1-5,CASSVGAGAQPQHF
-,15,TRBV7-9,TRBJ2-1,CASGGVAGSYNEQFF
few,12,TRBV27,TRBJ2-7,CASSSSSYEQYF
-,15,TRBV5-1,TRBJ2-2,CASSLDSTNTGELFF
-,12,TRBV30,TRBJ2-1,CASETGNNEQFF
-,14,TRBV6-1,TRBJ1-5,CAGGRQHSNQPQHF
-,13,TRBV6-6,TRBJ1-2,CASSDGNTYGYTF
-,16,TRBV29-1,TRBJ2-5,CSVEPGVEGVQETQYF
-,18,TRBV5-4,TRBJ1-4,CASSLMGGPSFKDEKLFF
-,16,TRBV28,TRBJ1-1,CASTPFTDSLNTEAFF
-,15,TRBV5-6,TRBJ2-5,CASRPWTGGRETQYF
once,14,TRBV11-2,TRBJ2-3,CASSPGAATDTQYF
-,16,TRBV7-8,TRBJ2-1,CASSLVASGRLNEQFF
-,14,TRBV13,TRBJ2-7,CASSFLSTAYEQYF
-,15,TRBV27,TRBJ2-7,CASSPYPSGLREQYF
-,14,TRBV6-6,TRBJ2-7,CASSYPRTPGEQYF
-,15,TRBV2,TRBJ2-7,CASSERLAGFYEQYF
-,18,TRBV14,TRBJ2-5,CASSQPRGQPRGRETQYF
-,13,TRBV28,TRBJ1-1,CASSTGWTVEAFF
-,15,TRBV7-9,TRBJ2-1,CASIPAEIIYNEQFF
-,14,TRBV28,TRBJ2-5,CASSLQQGWGTQYF
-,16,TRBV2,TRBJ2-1,CAINREEAVNYNEQFF
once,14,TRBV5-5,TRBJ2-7,CASRRGLARDEQYF
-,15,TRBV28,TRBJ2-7,CASSPDLGSSYEQYF
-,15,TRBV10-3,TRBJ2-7,CAISGLGRGGDEQYF
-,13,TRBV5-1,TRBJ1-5,CASSLKGTQPQHF
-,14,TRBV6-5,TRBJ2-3,CASSYLRGADTQYF
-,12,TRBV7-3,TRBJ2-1,CASSDSYNEQFF
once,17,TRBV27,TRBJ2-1,CASSQRLAGSFYNEQFF
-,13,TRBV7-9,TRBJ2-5,CASSLGLQETQYF
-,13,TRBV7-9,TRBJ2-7,CASRGDGGYEQYF
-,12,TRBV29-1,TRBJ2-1,CSVELRFNEQFF
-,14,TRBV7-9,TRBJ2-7,CASSFLNGAYEQYF
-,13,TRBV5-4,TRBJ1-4,CASSHRTDEKLFF
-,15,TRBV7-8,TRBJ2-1,CASSLIGRIDNEQFF
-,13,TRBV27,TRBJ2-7,CASSVGLASEQYF